This passage covers 24 T cell receptor beta chains from one sample sequenced in a study of HIV-infected patients and healthy controls. No cell fractionation was done, so the repertoire covers all unsorted peripheral blood T cells. Alpha and beta constant-region primers primed reverse transcription of approximately 460 ng RNA. Separate chain-specific third strand synthesis with multiplexing indices produced the alpha and beta libraries. Each CDR3 protein gets one entry after TCRdb re-called the 5' RACE reads with MiXCR. The profile covers roughly 20,000 distinct CDR3 sequences, with 12% appearing a single time and over 8.5% taken by the ten largest. The sequencing input was blood. Source of these receptors: an adult in good health.

The rearrangement uses TRBV18 and TRBJ2-6; 10 nucleotides align to TRBD2. The CDR3 is 17 residues long. The V gene's germline CDR1 is KGHSH and CDR2 LQKENI. Unmatched junction bases numbered 4, after V lost 5 bases and J lost 0 bases. This chain's CDR3 is CASSESSGGSGANVLTF. For the CDR3, the DNA is TGTGCCAGCTCAGAGTCTAGCGGGGGCTCTGGGGCCAACGTCCTGACTTTC. The entire variable domain, with the rest obtained from reference TRBV18 and TRBJ2-6, is as follows: NAGVMQNPRHLVRRRGQEARLRCSPMKGHSHVYWYRQLPEEGLKFMVYLQKENIIDESGMPKERFSAEFPKEGPSILRIQQVVRGDSAAYFCASSESSGGSGANVLTFGAGSRLTVL.

This clonotype is labeled as medium-sized. This rearrangement joins TRBV2 to TRBJ2-2, with TRBD1 matching 8 bases. Germline lookup yields CDR1 SNHLY and CDR2 FYNNEI. The CDR3 has 15 residues. The trim removed 6 bases at V and 6 bases at J, leaving 9 bases unmatched. The CDR3 region has the DNA TGTGCCAGCAGGACCCGGACAGGGAATGCCGGGGAGCTGTTTTTT. Encoded protein: CASRTRTGNAGELFF.

Points on this clonotype: The missing conserved phenylalanine or tryptophan at the end of this CDR3 makes a read error likely. The DNA is omitted, as the CDR3 cannot be located on it reliably, and the CDR3 follows TCRdb's listing. The rearrangement joins TRBV2 to TRBJ1-5; TRBD1 is the table's D call and was not checked against the DNA. Germline assignment: CDR1 SNHLY and CDR2 FYNNEI. Including both end residues, the CDR3 is 15 amino acids long. CDR3 region: CASKEGSYLKQPQQG.

Ten or more counts support this clonotype. The V gene is TRBV5-4, the J gene TRBJ1-1; D gene unclear. Looked up from germline, CDR1 is SGHNT and CDR2 is YYREEE (reference sequence). The V end lost 3 bases, the J end lost 4 bases, and 10 bases lay between the germline ends. This CDR3 has 13 amino acids. The CDR3 loop is CASSYYSGTEAFF. The CDR3 DNA follows: TGTGCCAGCAGCTACTACTCTGGCACTGAAGCTTTCTTT.

This clonotype showed up many times. The CDR3 loop reads CASSSNTRPTDTQYF. The CDR3 DNA reads as TGTGCCAGCAGCTCGAATACTAGACCGACAGATACGCAGTATTTT. V usage is TRBV6-6 and J usage is TRBJ2-3, with D possibly TRBD2 on 5 matching bases. This CDR3 region has 15 residues. Germline CDR1 reads MNHNY; CDR2 reads SVGAGI (reference sequence). V was pared by 6 bases and J by 3 bases, with 16 bases between.

This clonotype was recorded many times. The chain joins TRBV7-9 to TRBJ2-5; D gene uncertain. The V end lost 2 bases, the J end lost 2 bases, and 0 bases lay between the germline ends. CDR1 is SEHNR and CDR2 is FQNEAQ in the germline V gene (reference sequence). The CDR3 contains 11 residues. In DNA form, the CDR3 reads TGTGCCAGCAGCTTACAAGAGACCCAGTACTTC. It codes for CASSLQETQYF. The full variable domain, rest sourced from reference TRBV7-9 and TRBJ2-5, is DTGVSQNPRHKITKRGQNVTFRCDPISEHNRLYWYRQTLGQGPEFLTYFQNEAQLEKSRLLSDRFSAERPKGSFSTLEIQRTEQGDSAMYLCASSLQETQYFGPGTRLLVL.

The table lists this clonotype with many counts. This chain uses TRBV3-1 with TRBJ2-3; D remains unclear. CDR1 and CDR2 from the germline V gene are LGHDT and YNNKEL (reference sequence). V dropped 2 bases and J dropped 0 bases, with 15 bases sitting between them. The length of the CDR3 is 17 residues. The CDR3 nucleotides read TGTGCCAGCAGCCAATACCTTCTTCGGGCTAGCACAGATACGCAGTATTTT. Translating gives CASSQYLLRASTDTQYF.

This chain uses TRBV6-2 or TRBV6-3 with TRBJ2-7; D is perhaps TRBD2 (5 bases). V lost 0 bases, J lost 5 bases, and 11 bases lay in between. Germline V gene lookup returns CDR1 MNHEY and CDR2 SVGEGT. There are 14 residues in the CDR3. As DNA, the CDR3 is TGTGCCAGCAGTTACTCGAATTTACTAGACGAGCAGTACTTC. As protein: CASSYSNLLDEQYF.

This clonotype was observed many times. This sequence joins TRBV20-1 and TRBJ2-7; TRBD1 matches at 8 bases. CDR1 and CDR2 from the germline V gene are DFQATT and SNEGSKA (reference sequence). Trimming at V came to 6 bases and at J to 9 bases, leaving 16 bases not matched to a gene. CDR3 size: 14 residues. CDR3 in amino acids: CSAQQGVLPEVQYF. In nucleotides, the CDR3 is TGCAGTGCCCAACAGGGGGTCCTCCCGGAGGTGCAGTACTTC.

This clonotype was counted at least ten times. The chain has TRBV6-2 or TRBV6-3 and TRBJ2-5; tentative D call: TRBD1 (7 bases). CDR1 MNHEY and CDR2 SVGEGT come from the germline V gene. V lost 6 bases and J lost 5, with 16 bases in between. CDR3 length: 14 residues. This CDR3 reads CASRPQGRSETQYF. CDR3 nucleotides: TGTGCCAGCAGACCACAGGGGAGGTCGGAGACCCAGTACTTC.

This chain links TRBV9 with TRBJ2-3; TRBD2 might be the D (6 bases). The V end lost 2 bases, the J end lost 4 bases, and 11 bases lay between the germline ends. This CDR3 comprises 14 residues. The germline V gene encodes CDR1 SGDLS and CDR2 YYNGEE. CDR3 nucleotides: TGTGCCAGCAGCGTTACTAGCATCCCAGATACGCAGTATTTT. It specifies CASSVTSIPDTQYF.

Ten or more counts support this clonotype. Relative to the germline gene, one junction end is altered; a read error may explain this. The rearrangement links TRBV7-2 to TRBJ2-1, with TRBD2 matching over 8 bases. Per germline, CDR1 SGHTA and CDR2 FQGNSA. The CDR3 has 11 residues. CDR3 residues: CASSLYGTSSF. CDR3 DNA: TGTGCCAGCAGCTTATACGGGACTAGTTCATTC.

This clonotype has a handful of counts. The chain employs TRBV5-5 and TRBJ2-7; 7 bases map to TRBD1. Trimming cost V 4 bases and J 3 bases; bases outside gene matches: 7. Germline V gene data show CDR1 as SGHKS and CDR2 as YYEKEE (reference sequence). The CDR3 extends over 14 amino acids. CDR3 DNA sequence: TGTGCCAGCAGCCTAGGAGACAGGGACTACGAGCAGTACTTC. Translated, it gives CASSLGDRDYEQYF.

This clonotype was observed at least ten times. CDR3 sequence (DNA): TGTGCCAGCAGTGAAAGGGGGGCAGTCTACAATGAGCAGTTCTTC. It specifies CASSERGAVYNEQFF. The chain combines TRBV2 with TRBJ2-1; perhaps D is TRBD1 or TRBD2 (6 bases each). The CDR3 has 15 amino acids. V was shortened by 2 bases and J by 3 bases, with 11 bases between the two germline ends. Looked up from germline, CDR1 is SNHLY and CDR2 is FYNNEI. The entire variable domain, with the rest obtained from reference TRBV2 and TRBJ2-1, is as follows: EPEVTQTPSHQVTQMGQEVILRCVPISNHLYFYWYRQILGQKVEFLVSFYNNEISEKSEIFDDQFSVERPDGSNFTLKIRSTKLEDSAMYFCASSERGAVYNEQFFGPGTRLTVL.

This clonotype was observed at least ten times. Written as DNA, the CDR3 is TGTGCCAGCAGCTCTCAGGGGCCCCCTGAAAAACTGTTTTTT. Translating gives CASSSQGPPEKLFF. The gene calls are TRBV5-6 and TRBJ1-4; D is possibly TRBD1 (6 bases). V lost 3 bases to trimming and J lost 7 bases, with 13 bases between them. There are 14 residues in the CDR3. Germline CDR1 and CDR2: SGHDT and YYEEEE.

J is TRBJ2-3 and V is TRBV3-1; D gene unclear. Germline V gene sequence: CDR1 LGHDT, CDR2 YNNKEL (reference sequence). Trimming stripped 0 bases from V and 1 base from J, with 8 bases between. This CDR3 is built from 15 residues. The CDR3 protein is CASSQEKRRTDTQYF. In nucleotides, the CDR3 is TGTGCCAGCAGCCAAGAAAAGAGGCGCACAGATACGCAGTATTTT.

This clonotype has a count of ten or more. The chain has TRBV7-6 and TRBJ2-3, with D perhaps given as TRBD1 or TRBD2 (5 bases each). The length of the CDR3 is 14 residues. Germline CDR1 SGHVS, CDR2 FNYEAQ. Trimming shortened V by 4 bases and J by 4 bases, and 12 bases separated the two germline ends. The CDR3 nucleotides read TGTGCCAGCAGCTCTGGACACGGGGCAGATACGCAGTATTTT. It specifies CASSSGHGADTQYF.

J is TRBJ2-3 and V is TRBV7-3; TRBD2 aligns across 8 bases. Germline V gene lookup returns CDR1 SGHTA and CDR2 FQGTGA. The junction had 7 bases not matched to a gene; V was cut back by 2 bases and J by 6 bases. The CDR3 is 15 amino acids. The DNA for the CDR3 is TGTGCCAGCAGCTTATATTCGGGGGGGGCTGATACGCAGTATTTT. This codes for CASSLYSGGADTQYF.

Sample share makes this clonotype medium-sized (0.01 to 0.1%). The gene calls are TRBV29-1 and TRBJ1-1; unclear D gene. The CDR3 loop spans 14 amino acids. Germline V gives CDR1 SQVTM, CDR2 ANQGSEA. Trimming took off 5 bases at V and 3 bases at J, with 16 bases between the two ends. CDR3 sequence: CSVPKRGTYTEAFF. The CDR3 nucleotides read TGCAGCGTTCCTAAACGCGGAACCTACACTGAAGCTTTCTTT.

The rearrangement joins TRBV6-2 or TRBV6-3 to TRBJ1-5, with no clear D. This CDR3 comprises 15 residues. Germline assignment: CDR1 MNHEY and CDR2 SVGEGT. V gave up 2 bases and J gave up 4 bases, with 12 bases separating them. The CDR3 sequence is CASSYESSFNQPQHF. DNA for the CDR3: TGTGCCAGCAGTTACGAGAGCTCGTTTAATCAGCCCCAGCATTTT.

In this sample, this clonotype turned up a few times. The chain joins TRBV12-3 or TRBV12-4 to TRBJ1-6, with unresolved D. This CDR3 spans 16 amino acids. V lost 6 bases, J lost 4 bases, and 16 bases lay in between. The chain's CDR3 is CASRPPGRAYNSPLHF. CDR3 in DNA: TGTGCCAGCAGACCCCCTGGGCGGGCTTATAATTCACCCCTCCACTTT.

This clonotype is judged medium-sized (0.01 to 0.1%). The chain carries TRBV11-2 and TRBJ2-7, with 13 bases identical to TRBD2. Trimming cost V 5 bases and J 4 bases; bases outside gene matches: 5. Per germline, CDR1 SGHAT and CDR2 FQNNGV. The CDR3 has 15 amino acids. In DNA form, the CDR3 reads TGTGCCAGCAGCCGGGGACTAGCGGGGCTTTACGAGCAGTACTTC. It yields the protein CASSRGLAGLYEQYF.

This clonotype is medium-sized. The rearrangement uses TRBV6-2 or TRBV6-3 and TRBJ1-2; 9 bases map to TRBD1. Germline V gene lookup returns CDR1 MNHEY and CDR2 SVGEGT. There are 13 residues in the CDR3. V was clipped by 7 bases and J by 6 bases; unmatched bases: 6. CDR3: CASTDRGQNGYTF. The CDR3 DNA follows: TGTGCCAGCACGGACAGGGGACAGAATGGCTACACCTTC.

This clonotype was detected many times. The chain links TRBV7-6 to TRBJ2-5; D is unclear. CDR1 SGHVS and CDR2 FNYEAQ come from the germline V gene. The germline V and J ends were trimmed by 4 bases and 3 bases, with 21 bases remaining between them. The CDR3 totals 17 residues. CDR3 region: CASSSKDFGASEETQYF. As DNA, the CDR3 is TGTGCCAGCAGCTCAAAAGATTTCGGAGCTTCCGAAGAGACCCAGTACTTC.